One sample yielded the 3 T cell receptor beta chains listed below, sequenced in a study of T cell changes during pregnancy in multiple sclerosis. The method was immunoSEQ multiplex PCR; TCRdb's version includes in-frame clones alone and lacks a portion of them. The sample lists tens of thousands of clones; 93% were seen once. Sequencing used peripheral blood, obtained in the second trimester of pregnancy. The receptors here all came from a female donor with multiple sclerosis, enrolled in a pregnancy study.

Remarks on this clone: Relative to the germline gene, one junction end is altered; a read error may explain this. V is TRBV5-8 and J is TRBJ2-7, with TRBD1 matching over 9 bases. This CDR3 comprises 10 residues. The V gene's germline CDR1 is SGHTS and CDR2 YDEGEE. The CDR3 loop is CASSLGQGAF. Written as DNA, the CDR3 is TGTGCCAGCAGCCTGGGACAGGGCGCTTTC.

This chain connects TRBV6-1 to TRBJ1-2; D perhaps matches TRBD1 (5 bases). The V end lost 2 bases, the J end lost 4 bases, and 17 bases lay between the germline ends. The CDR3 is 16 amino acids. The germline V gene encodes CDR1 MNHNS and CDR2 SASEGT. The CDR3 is CASSELPGDSLYGYTF. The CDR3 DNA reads TGTGCCAGCAGTGAACTTCCCGGGGACTCACTCTATGGCTACACCTTC.

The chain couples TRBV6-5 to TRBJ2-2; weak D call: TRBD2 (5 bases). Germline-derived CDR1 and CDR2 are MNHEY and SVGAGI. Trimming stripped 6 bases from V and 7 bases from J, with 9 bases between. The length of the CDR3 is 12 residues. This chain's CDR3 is CASSARGGELFF. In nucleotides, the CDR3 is TGTGCCAGCAGCGCCCGGGGCGGGGAGCTGTTTTTT.